This TCR beta chain was sequenced during a study of vaccination and CD4 T cells after COVID-19. Whole-study context: SARS-CoV-2 PCR on nasal swabs had been positive for the convalescent patients; fewer than 10 were mild and one was severe.

The treatment denotes: roughly 10-day PBMC culture with coronavirus spike peptide pools or control peptides (ViraFEST assay). Sequencing of cultured CD4+ T cell DNA used the Oncomine TCR Beta short-read assay. Via MiXCR, TCRdb re-called the PCR reads, giving one row per CDR3 protein. Here the sample spans 20,000 or so distinct CDR3 sequences, roughly 50% being singletons. Study-wide results and limits: The authors identified 304 of 307 vaccine-specific clones in convalescent patients as spike mono-reactive.

A remark on this clonotype: Its cognate antigen is unknown.

This TCR derives from a human donor who had recovered from COVID-19. The source material was CD4+ T cells from blood, cultured in vitro.

CDR3 residues: CAWRTRTGFNYGYTF. In DNA form, the CDR3 reads TGTGCCTGGAGGACTCGGACAGGCTTTAACTATGGCTACACCTTC. The chain uses TRBV30 and TRBJ1-2; 7 bases match TRBD1. The CDR3 runs 15 residues. CDR1 is GTSNPN and CDR2 is SVGIG in the germline V gene (reference sequence). V was pared by 3 bases and J by 1 base, with 8 bases of the junction left unmatched.